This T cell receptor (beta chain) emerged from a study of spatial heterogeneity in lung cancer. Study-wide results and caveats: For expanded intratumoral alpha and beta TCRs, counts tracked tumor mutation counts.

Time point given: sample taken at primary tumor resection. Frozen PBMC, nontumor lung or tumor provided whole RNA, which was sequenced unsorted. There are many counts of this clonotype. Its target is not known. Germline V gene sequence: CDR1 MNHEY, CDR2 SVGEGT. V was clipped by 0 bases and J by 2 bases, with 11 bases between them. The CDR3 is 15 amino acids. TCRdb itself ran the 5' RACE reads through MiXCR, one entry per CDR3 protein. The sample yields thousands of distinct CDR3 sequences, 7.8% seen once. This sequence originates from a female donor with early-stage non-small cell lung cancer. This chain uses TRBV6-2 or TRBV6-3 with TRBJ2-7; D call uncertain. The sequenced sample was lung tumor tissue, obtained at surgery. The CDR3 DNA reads TGTGCCAGCAGTTACTCCTACATGGGCGCCTACGAGCAGTACTTC. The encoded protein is CASSYSYMGAYEQYF.